This is a list of T cell receptor beta chains from one sample in a study of beta chain features in type 1 diabetes. The repertoire was sequenced with immunoSEQ multiplex PCR; TCRdb's copy has only in-frame clones and lacks some. The table lists 390,000 or so clones, approximately 15% of them singletons. The sequenced material came from naive CD4+ T cells from blood. The receptors derive from a man aged 30-40 years in good health. The CDR3 runs from the conserved cysteine through the conserved F or W. A D gene is named only where the DNA matches it firmly. A clone size is listed for some rows: how often the clone was seen (once, few, many), or a class if it is expanded.

NA	NA	14	TRBV4-3	TRBJ1-4	TGCGCCAGCAGCCAAGGACAGAGTAATGAAAAACTGTTTTTT	CASSQGQSNEKLFF
NA	NA	14	TRBV7-9	TRBJ1-2	TGTGCCAGCAGCTTTCTGGGGGTGGACTATGGCTACACCTTC	CASSFLGVDYGYTF
NA	TRBD1	17	TRBV29-1	TRBJ2-5	TGCAGCGTTGAGTCCTTGGGGGGACAGGGGATACAAGAGACCCAGTACTTC	CSVESLGGQGIQETQYF
NA	NA	12	TRBV7-9	TRBJ2-1	TGTGCCAGCAGCTTAGCCGATTTAGGGCAGTTCTTC	CASSLADLGQFF
NA	TRBD1	11	TRBV29-1	TRBJ1-4	TGCAGGAGACAGGGAAGTGAAAAACTGTTTTTT	CRRQGSEKLFF
NA	TRBD1	15	TRBV7-9	TRBJ2-5	TGTGCCAGCAGCCGGGCCGGGACAGGGGAGGAGACCCAGTACTTC	CASSRAGTGEETQYF
NA	NA	14	TRBV19	TRBJ2-1	TGTGCCAGTAGTATAGACAAATCCGGGACCCAGCAGTTCTTC	CASSIDKSGTQQFF
NA	NA	16	TRBV23-1	TRBJ1-1	TGCGCCAGCAGTCAGAGATTGCCGGGCCGCAACACTGAAGCTTTCTTT	CASSQRLPGRNTEAFF
NA	NA	14	TRBV30	TRBJ1-5	TGTGCCTGGAGTGTAAAACCAGGACGACAGCCCCAGCATTTT	CAWSVKPGRQPQHF
few	NA	11	TRBV20-1	TRBJ2-5	TGCAGTGCTAGCGCAGGAGAGACCCAGTACTTC	CSASAGETQYF
NA	TRBD2	15	TRBV4-3	TRBJ2-1	TGCGCCAGCAGCCGGGGACTAGCGGGAGTCGATGAGCAGTTCTTC	CASSRGLAGVDEQFF
NA	NA	11	TRBV11-2	TRBJ1-3	TGTGCCAGCGGGGCTGGAAACACCATATATTTT	CASGAGNTIYF
few	NA	14	TRBV14	TRBJ2-7	TGTGCCAGCAGCTTATACAGAGGGTCCTACGAGCAGTACTTC	CASSLYRGSYEQYF
NA	NA	11	TRBV20-1	TRBJ2-3	TGCAGAGTCCGGGGCACAGATACGCAGTATTTT	CRVRGTDTQYF
few	NA	13	TRBV7-3	TRBJ2-2	TGTGCCAGCAGCTCGCGTAACACCGGGGAGCTGTTTTTT	CASSSRNTGELFF
few	TRBD1	13	TRBV30	TRBJ1-1	TGTGCCTGGAGTAGGGCAGGGGGGGCTGAAGCTTTCTTT	CAWSRAGGAEAFF
few	NA	18	TRBV29-1	TRBJ2-3	TGCAGCGTTGGAGTTCGGGGGAGGCCTCTTAAGACCGCAGATACGCAGTATTTT	CSVGVRGRPLKTADTQYF
NA	NA	14	TRBV7-2	TRBJ1-5	TGTGCCAGCAGCTTACGGGAGGGCAATCAGCCCCAGCATTTT	CASSLREGNQPQHF
NA	NA	16	TRBV19	TRBJ2-1	TGTGCCAGTAGTATAGATGTTCGCGCTATGCACGATGAGCAGTTCTTC	CASSIDVRAMHDEQFF
few	NA	11	TRBV6-6	TRBJ2-7	TGTGCCAGCAGTTACATAGACGAGCAGTACTTC	CASSYIDEQYF
NA	NA	17	TRBV4-1	TRBJ1-1	TGCGCCAGCAGCGATAGATCATGGACGGAGATGAACACTGAAGCTTTCTTT	CASSDRSWTEMNTEAFF
few	TRBD2	15	TRBV9	TRBJ2-5	TGTGCCAGTACCAGACTAGCGGGGGGGCCGGAGACCCAGTACTTC	CASTRLAGGPETQYF
few	NA	18	TRBV4-3	TRBJ2-6	TGCGCCAGCAGCCAAGATGTCCGGGTTAGGTCTGGGGCCAACGTCCTGACTTTC	CASSQDVRVRSGANVLTF
many	NA	11	TRBV29-1	TRBJ2-3	TGCAGCGCAGTCCGCACAGATACGCAGTATTTT	CSAVRTDTQYF
NA	NA	13	TRBV5-1	TRBJ1-1	TGCGCCAGCAGCCTCCGGTGGAACACTGAAGCTTTCTTT	CASSLRWNTEAFF
NA	TRBD1	14	TRBV2	TRBJ1-1	TGTGCCAGCAGTGCGACAGGGAGAGACACTGAAGCTTTCTTT	CASSATGRDTEAFF
NA	NA	15	TRBV18	TRBJ2-7	TGTGCCAGCTCACCACTTGGGGCAGCAGGCAACGAGCAGTACTTC	CASSPLGAAGNEQYF
few	NA	14	TRBV5-1	TRBJ2-3	TGCGCCAGCAGCTTAAAAGGGGACACAGATACGCAGTATTTT	CASSLKGDTDTQYF
NA	NA	13	TRBV4-1	TRBJ2-5	TGCGCCAGCAGCCCGAGCCCCCAAGAGACCCAGTACTTC	CASSPSPQETQYF
NA	TRBD2	19	TRBV30	TRBJ2-1	TGTGCCTGGAGTGTTATAGCGGGAGTCAGAAGTAGGTCTAACAATGAGCAGTTCTTC	CAWSVIAGVRSRSNNEQFF
NA	TRBD1	16	TRBV5-6	TRBJ2-1	TGTGCCAGCAGCTTGGTCCCGGGACAGGGGGCGAATGAGCAGTTCTTC	CASSLVPGQGANEQFF
few	NA	15	TRBV7-2	TRBJ2-1	TGTGCCAGCAGCGTTCAGGGGAGCTCCTACAATGAGCAGTTCTTC	CASSVQGSSYNEQFF
few	NA	16	TRBV5-4	TRBJ2-1	TGTGCCAGCAGGAACGCCAGGGCGGTCTCCTACAATGAGCAGTTCTTC	CASRNARAVSYNEQFF
few	TRBD2	17	TRBV4-1	TRBJ2-5	TGCGCCAGCAGCTTGACAGGCGGGGGGGCACAATTGGAGACCCAGTACTTC	CASSLTGGGAQLETQYF
NA	NA	14	TRBV29-1	TRBJ1-1	TGCAGCGTGTCGGGGTTAGGGCTTAACACTGAAGCTTTCTTT	CSVSGLGLNTEAFF
NA	NA	19	TRBV7-2	TRBJ2-3	TGTGCCAGCAGCTTAGCGGAAGTTTGGCTCTCACGAATGACATATACGCAGTATTTT	CASSLAEVWLSRMTYTQYF
NA	NA	15	TRBV7-2	TRBJ2-1	TGTGCCAGCAGTGGGGGCCGGGTCCTTTACAATGAGCAGTTCTTC	CASSGGRVLYNEQFF
NA	NA	13	TRBV7-9	TRBJ1-1	TGTGCCAGCAGCTTAGTAGAAGGTTGGAATGCTTTCTTT	CASSLVEGWNAFF